The entry below gives a single T cell receptor (beta chain) sequence along with its context. The antigen remains undetermined. The V end was cut by 1 base, the J end by 3 bases, with 10 bases between. This CDR3 spans 15 amino acids. The germline gives CDR1 SGHTA, CDR2 FQGNSA. Amplification used 60 Vbeta primers and 13 Jbeta primers. Original analysis: Later reanalysis found around 80 million unique TCR beta chains, around 9.9 million of them shared. Measured with immunoSEQ multiplex PCR; TCRdb has only the in-frame clones, and not every one. V and J calls and clone size come straight from that table; D and trimming were deduced from the DNA. The sample carries over 100,000 clones, about two thirds recorded once. These data originate in a study of cytomegalovirus exposure and HLA in healthy donors. Broader study findings: Analysis was performed later, and it showed HLA-associated TCR beta chains to be more clonally expanded than equally common others.

The rearrangement joins TRBV7-2 to TRBJ2-1, with D possibly TRBD2 on 5 matching bases. This TCR derives from a man aged 45-60 years in good health and CMV-seropositive. The source material was PBMCs. CDR3 sequence reads: CASSLGAEIYNEQFF. The CDR3 bases are TGTGCCAGCAGCTTAGGAGCGGAAATCTACAATGAGCAGTTCTTC.